This entry lists 8 T cell receptor beta chains sequenced from one sample in a study of cytomegalovirus exposure and HLA in healthy donors. Data came from immunoSEQ multiplex PCR; TCRdb stores just in-frame clones and leaves some out. The repertoire holds approximately 170,000 clones, with around 81% as singletons. The source material was PBMCs. These receptors were taken from a man between 25 and 39 years old in good health and CMV-seropositive.

Only one count was recorded for this clone. The gene calls are TRBV4-2 and TRBJ2-1, with a weak D call TRBD2 (6 bases). V shed 4 bases and J shed 7 bases, with 14 bases lying between them. The CDR3 runs 14 residues. The V gene's germline CDR1 is LGHNA and CDR2 YNFKEQ. CDR3 sequence reads: CASSPGLDLNEQFF. DNA for the CDR3: TGTGCCAGCAGCCCGGGACTCGACCTTAATGAGCAGTTCTTC.

The chain couples TRBV10-3 to TRBJ2-7, with TRBD2 matching over 7 bases. The CDR3 extends over 15 amino acids. With V trimmed by 2 bases and J by 0 bases, 4 bases remained unmatched. Looked up from germline, CDR1 is ENHRY and CDR2 is SYGVKD. Here the CDR3 reads CAISESGADSYEQYF. CDR3 bases: TGTGCCATCAGTGAGAGCGGGGCCGACTCCTACGAGCAGTACTTC.

The CDR3 spells CASGGGGEKLFF. The DNA for the CDR3 is TGTGCTAGTGGGGGGGGTGGTGAAAAACTGTTTTTT. The chain links TRBV12-5 to TRBJ1-4, with TRBD1 as a possible D gene (5 bases). The CDR3 spans 12 residues. Per germline, CDR1 LGHNT and CDR2 FRNRAP. Trimming cost V 6 bases and J 7 bases, with 9 bases left between them.

This sequence joins TRBV11-2 and TRBJ1-1; 9 bases fit TRBD1. The CDR3 length is 14 residues. With 5 bases clipped from V and 4 bases from J, the junction kept 5 bases outside the gene matches. Germline lookup yields CDR1 SGHAT and CDR2 FQNNGV. This chain's CDR3 is CASSLQGQGTEAFF. The CDR3, as DNA: TGTGCCAGCAGCCTCCAGGGACAGGGCACTGAAGCTTTCTTT.

The chain has TRBV4-3 and TRBJ2-3, with 8 bases lining up with TRBD2. The CDR3 spans 17 residues. V lost 4 bases to trimming and J lost 6 bases; unmatched junction nucleotides: 15. Looked up from germline, CDR1 is LGHNA and CDR2 is YSLEER. Written as DNA, the CDR3 is TGCGCCAGCAGCCGCGTGGCGGGGGGAACTCGGGTTGATACGCAGTATTTT. This encodes CASSRVAGGTRVDTQYF.

V gene TRBV19 combines with J gene TRBJ2-7, with D maybe TRBD1 (6 bases). Germline V CDR1 and CDR2: LNHDA, SQIVND (reference sequence). CDR3 length: 16 amino acids. Trimming left V 4 bases short and J 2 bases short, with 18 bases between. CDR3 in amino acids: CASSTISGQRPYEQYF. The CDR3 nucleotides read TGTGCCAGTAGTACAATATCAGGACAGAGACCCTACGAGCAGTACTTC.

The chain employs TRBV6-1 and TRBJ2-7; D is ambiguous. In germline, CDR1 is MNHNS, CDR2 SASEGT. The CDR3 sequence is 13 residues long. The ends were cut back, 10 bases at V and 8 bases at J, with 21 bases in the middle. The CDR3: CATLMVIRVKQYF. CDR3 nucleotides: TGTGCCACCTTAATGGTGATACGGGTCAAGCAGTACTTC.

The chain carries TRBV12-5 and TRBJ2-5, with 7 bases matching TRBD1. Trimming removed 3 bases from V and 0 bases from J; junction bases left unmatched: 4. CDR3 length equals 15 residues. Germline V CDR1 and CDR2: LGHNT, FRNRAP. DNA for the CDR3: TGTGCTAGTGGTTTCCCACAGGGGTACCAAGAGACCCAGTACTTC. This encodes CASGFPQGYQETQYF. Complete variable domain (other parts from reference TRBV12-5 and TRBJ2-5): DARVTQTPRHKVTEMGQEVTMRCQPILGHNTVFWYRQTMMQGLELLAYFRNRAPLDDSGMPKDRFSAEMPDATLATLKIQPSEPRDSAVYFCASGFPQGYQETQYFGPGTRLLVL.